This TCR beta chain comes out of a study of blood T cell repertoires in COVID-19. Per the authors' pipeline: Reference gene primer amplification gave estimated nucleated cell counts. The data were produced by immunoSEQ multiplex PCR, yet TCRdb's version contains in-frame clones alone and is incomplete. The V and J calls and clone size are taken from that table; D and trimming were inferred from the DNA. The sample includes 290,000 or so clones, 85% of them seen just once. Per germline, CDR1 SGDLS and CDR2 YYNGEE. The V and J ends lost 3 bases and 4 bases respectively, with 13 bases between them. The CDR3 is 15 residues long. This clone came up once.

The material sequenced was peripheral blood. The chain couples TRBV9 to TRBJ2-2; possible D gene TRBD2, 6 bases. This clonotype was sampled from a man aged 45-65 years with active or convalescent COVID-19. CDR3 residues: CASSDRLEGTGELFF. For the CDR3, the DNA is TGTGCCAGCAGCGACCGACTAGAAGGCACCGGGGAGCTGTTTTTT.